This TCR beta chain emerged from a study of shared clonotypes between healthy human individuals. General observations from the study: A few donors had roughly 5% of their naive CD4 clonotypes in common.

Positively selected for CCR7, the CD45RO-negative cells used as naive CD8 cells excluded terminally differentiated effector memory CD45RA+ cells. All participating donors were Caucasian adults from Nashville, Tennessee. This clone has just one count. What it recognizes is unknown. Genomic DNA of each subset was evenly split across several immunoSEQ plates. Some clones are missing from TCRdb's copy, which holds only in-frame ones; the method was immunoSEQ multiplex PCR. Altogether about 2 million clones are present, about 95% being singletons, with the ten largest covering 1.1%. Trimming took 0 bases from V and 4 from J; bases not matched to a gene: 3. The germline gives CDR1 LGHNA, CDR2 YNFKEQ. The CDR3 contains 15 residues.

Material: naive CD8+ T cells sorted from blood. The sequence derives from a young man in good health. This chain joins TRBV4-2 and TRBJ1-2, with 9 bases identical to TRBD1. CDR3 nucleotides: TGTGCCAGCAGCCAAGATCTACAGGGGGCCTATGGCTACACCTTC. Translated, it gives CASSQDLQGAYGYTF.